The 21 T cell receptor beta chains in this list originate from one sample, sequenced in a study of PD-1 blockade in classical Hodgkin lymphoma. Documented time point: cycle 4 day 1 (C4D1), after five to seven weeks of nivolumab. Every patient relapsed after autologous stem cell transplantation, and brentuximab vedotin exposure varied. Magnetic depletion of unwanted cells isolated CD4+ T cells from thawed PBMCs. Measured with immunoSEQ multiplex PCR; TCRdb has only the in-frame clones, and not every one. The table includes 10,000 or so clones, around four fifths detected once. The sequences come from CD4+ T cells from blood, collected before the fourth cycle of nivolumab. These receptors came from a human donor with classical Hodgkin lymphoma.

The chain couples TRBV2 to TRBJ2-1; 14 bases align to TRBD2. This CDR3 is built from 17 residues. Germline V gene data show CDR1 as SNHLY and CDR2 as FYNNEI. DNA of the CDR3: TGTGCGAGGGACGGACTAGCGGGAGGAGGGTCCTACAATGAGCAGTTCTTC. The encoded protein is CARDGLAGGGSYNEQFF.

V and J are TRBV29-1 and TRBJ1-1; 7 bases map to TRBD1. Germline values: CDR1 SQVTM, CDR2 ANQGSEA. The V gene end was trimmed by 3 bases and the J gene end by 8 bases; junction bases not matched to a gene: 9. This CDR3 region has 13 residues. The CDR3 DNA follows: TGCAGCGTTGATGGCGAGGGGGCGATGGAAGCTTTCTTT. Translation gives CSVDGEGAMEAFF.

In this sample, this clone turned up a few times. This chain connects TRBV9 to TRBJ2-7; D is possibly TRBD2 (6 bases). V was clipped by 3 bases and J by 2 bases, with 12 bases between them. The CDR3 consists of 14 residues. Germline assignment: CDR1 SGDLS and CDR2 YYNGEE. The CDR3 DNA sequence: TGTGCCAGCAGCGGACCCGGGAGTCCCTACGAGCAGTACTTC. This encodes CASSGPGSPYEQYF.

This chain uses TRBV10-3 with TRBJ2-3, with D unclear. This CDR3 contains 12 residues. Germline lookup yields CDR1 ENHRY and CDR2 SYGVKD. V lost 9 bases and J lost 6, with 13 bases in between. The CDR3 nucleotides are TGTGCCATGAGTCCCACTCAGGATACGCAGTATTTT. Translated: CAMSPTQDTQYF.

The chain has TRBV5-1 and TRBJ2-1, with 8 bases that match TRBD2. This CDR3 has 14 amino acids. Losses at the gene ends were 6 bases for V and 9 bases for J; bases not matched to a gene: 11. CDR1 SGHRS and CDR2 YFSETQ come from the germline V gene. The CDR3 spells CASNQAGEGFEQFF. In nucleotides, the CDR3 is TGCGCCAGCAATCAAGCGGGAGAAGGGTTTGAGCAGTTCTTC.

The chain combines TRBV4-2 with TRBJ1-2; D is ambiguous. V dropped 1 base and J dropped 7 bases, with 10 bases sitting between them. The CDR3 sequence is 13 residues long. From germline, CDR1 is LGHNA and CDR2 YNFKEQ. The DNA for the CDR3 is TGTGCCAGCAGCCAAGGGCAGCCCGGTGGCTACACCTTC. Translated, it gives CASSQGQPGGYTF.

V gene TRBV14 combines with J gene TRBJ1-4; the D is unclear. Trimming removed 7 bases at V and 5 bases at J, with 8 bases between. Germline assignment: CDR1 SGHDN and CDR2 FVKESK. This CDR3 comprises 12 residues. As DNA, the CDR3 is TGTGCCAGCAACAATGGGAATGAAAAACTGTTTTTT. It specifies CASNNGNEKLFF.

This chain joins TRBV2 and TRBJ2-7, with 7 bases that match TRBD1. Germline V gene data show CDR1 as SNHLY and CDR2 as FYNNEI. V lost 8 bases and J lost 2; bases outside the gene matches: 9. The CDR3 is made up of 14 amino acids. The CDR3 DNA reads TGTGCCAGCTGGGGACAGAGGGGACCCTACGAGCAGTACTTC. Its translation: CASWGQRGPYEQYF.

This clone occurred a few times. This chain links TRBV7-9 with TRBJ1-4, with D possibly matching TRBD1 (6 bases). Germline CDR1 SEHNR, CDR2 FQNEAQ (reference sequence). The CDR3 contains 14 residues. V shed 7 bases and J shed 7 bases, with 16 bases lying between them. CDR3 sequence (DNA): TGTGCCAGCATCAACCAGGGGCAGGGTGAAAAACTGTTTTTT. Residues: CASINQGQGEKLFF.

The CDR3 loop reads CASSSGTGNSGNTIYF. CDR3 sequence (DNA): TGTGCCAGCAGCTCCGGGACAGGCAACTCTGGAAACACCATATATTTT. The chain joins TRBV11-3 to TRBJ1-3; 8 bases fit TRBD1. The germline gives CDR1 SGHNT, CDR2 YENEEA. V shed 4 bases, J shed 0 bases, and the junction held 5 bases outside the gene matches. The CDR3 has 16 residues.

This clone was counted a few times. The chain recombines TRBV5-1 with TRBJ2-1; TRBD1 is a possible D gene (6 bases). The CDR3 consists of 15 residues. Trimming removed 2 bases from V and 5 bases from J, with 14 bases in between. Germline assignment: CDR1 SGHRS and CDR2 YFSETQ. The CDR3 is CASSLTGQLDNEQFF. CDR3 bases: TGCGCCAGCAGCTTAACGGGACAACTAGACAATGAGCAGTTCTTC.

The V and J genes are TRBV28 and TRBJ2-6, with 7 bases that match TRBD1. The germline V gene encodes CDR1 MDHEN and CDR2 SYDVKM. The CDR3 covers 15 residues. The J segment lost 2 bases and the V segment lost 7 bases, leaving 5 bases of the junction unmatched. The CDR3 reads CASKGALAGANVLTF. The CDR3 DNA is TGTGCCAGCAAGGGGGCACTGGCTGGGGCCAACGTCCTGACTTTC.

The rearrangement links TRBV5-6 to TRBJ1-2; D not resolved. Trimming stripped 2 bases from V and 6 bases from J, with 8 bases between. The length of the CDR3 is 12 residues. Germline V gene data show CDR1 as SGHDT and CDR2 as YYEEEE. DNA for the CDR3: TGTGCCAGCAGCTTCCCGGGCGATGGCTACACCTTC. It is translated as CASSFPGDGYTF.

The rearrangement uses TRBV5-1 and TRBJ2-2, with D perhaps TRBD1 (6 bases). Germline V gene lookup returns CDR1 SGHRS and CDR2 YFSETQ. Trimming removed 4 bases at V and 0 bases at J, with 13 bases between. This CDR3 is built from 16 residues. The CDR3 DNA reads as TGCGCCAGCAGCCGAAGGGACACAACGAACACCGGGGAGCTGTTTTTT. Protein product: CASSRRDTTNTGELFF.

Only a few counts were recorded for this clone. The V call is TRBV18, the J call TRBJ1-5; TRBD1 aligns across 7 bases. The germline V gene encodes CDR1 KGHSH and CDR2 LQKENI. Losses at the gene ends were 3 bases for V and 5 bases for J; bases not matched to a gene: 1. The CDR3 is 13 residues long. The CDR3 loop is CASSPGTDQPQHF. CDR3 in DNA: TGTGCCAGCTCACCCGGGACAGATCAGCCCCAGCATTTT.

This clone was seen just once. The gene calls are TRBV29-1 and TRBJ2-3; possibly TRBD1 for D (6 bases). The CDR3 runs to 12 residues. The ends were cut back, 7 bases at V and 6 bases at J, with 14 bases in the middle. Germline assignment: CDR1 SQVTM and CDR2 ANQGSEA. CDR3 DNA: TGCAGCGCCGGACAGAGGGCCGATACGCAGTATTTT. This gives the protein CSAGQRADTQYF.

The CDR3 DNA follows: TGCGCCAGCAGCGGGACAGGGGAGGGGTACAATGAGCAGTTCTTC. Protein product: CASSGTGEGYNEQFF. The chain is built from TRBV5-1 and TRBJ2-1, with 10 nucleotides matching TRBD1. CDR1 and CDR2 from the germline V gene are SGHRS and YFSETQ. The CDR3 is 15 residues long. With V trimmed by 4 bases and J by 4 bases, 5 bases remained unmatched.

The CDR3 sequence is CASSPGAGGQETQYF. The CDR3 coding sequence is TGCGCCAGCAGCCCCGGTGCGGGAGGCCAAGAGACCCAGTACTTC. This rearrangement joins TRBV5-1 to TRBJ2-5; TRBD2 aligns across 8 bases. The CDR3 is 15 amino acids. Germline V gene data show CDR1 as SGHRS and CDR2 as YFSETQ. Trimming cost V 4 bases and J 1 base; bases outside gene matches: 6.

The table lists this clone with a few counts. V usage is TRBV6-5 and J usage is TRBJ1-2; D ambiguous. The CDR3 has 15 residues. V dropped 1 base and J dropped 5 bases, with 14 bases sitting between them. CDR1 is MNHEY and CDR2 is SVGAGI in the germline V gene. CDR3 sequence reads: CASSYWSGRDYGYTF. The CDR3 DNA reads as TGTGCCAGCAGTTACTGGTCTGGGCGAGATTATGGCTACACCTTC.

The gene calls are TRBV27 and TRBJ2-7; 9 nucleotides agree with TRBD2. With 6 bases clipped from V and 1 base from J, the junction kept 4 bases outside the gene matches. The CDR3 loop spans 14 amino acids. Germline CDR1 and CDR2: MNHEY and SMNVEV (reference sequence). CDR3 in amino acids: CASRRLADSYEQYF. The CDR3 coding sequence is TGTGCCAGCAGGAGACTAGCGGATTCCTACGAGCAGTACTTC.

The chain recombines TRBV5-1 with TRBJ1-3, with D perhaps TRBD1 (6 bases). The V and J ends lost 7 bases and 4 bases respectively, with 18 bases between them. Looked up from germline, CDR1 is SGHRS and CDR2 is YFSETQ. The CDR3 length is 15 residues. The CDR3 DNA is TGCGCCAGCTGTTCAGGGGACTCATCCGGAAACACCATATATTTT. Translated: CASCSGDSSGNTIYF.